These 27 T cell receptor beta chains share one sample of origin, sequenced in a study of graft-versus-host responses after intestinal transplantation. Profiling relied on immunoSEQ multiplex PCR, and the TCRdb table lists in-frame clones only, not all of them. The table records approximately 82,000 clones, roughly 91% of them present only once. For these receptors, no antigen is known. The sequencing here drew on unstimulated CD4+ T cells sorted from spleen or lymph node cells, taken before intestinal transplant. The source of these receptors is a human donor who received an intestinal transplant.

CDR3 amino acids: CASRRLALHYNEQFF. CDR3 nucleotide sequence: TGTGCCAGCAGAAGACTAGCGCTTCACTACAATGAGCAGTTCTTC. This sequence joins TRBV27 and TRBJ2-1, with 8 positions matching TRBD2. CDR1 and CDR2 (germline): MNHEY, SMNVEV (reference sequence). There are 15 residues in the CDR3. The V gene end was trimmed by 6 bases and the J gene end by 3 bases; junction bases not matched to a gene: 7.

This clone was detected once. This chain links TRBV19 with TRBJ1-5, with TRBD1 as a possible D gene (5 bases). Germline CDR1 and CDR2: LNHDA and SQIVND (reference sequence). V lost 5 bases to trimming and J lost 7 bases, with 30 bases between them. The CDR3 totals 19 residues. The CDR3 DNA reads as TGTGCCAGTAGTTCTTTGGGGTTGGTGGGGGGACTTTCAATACAGCCCCAGCATTTT. Translating it yields CASSSLGLVGGLSIQPQHF.

The chain joins TRBV5-6 to TRBJ2-7; the D gene is possibly TRBD1 (6 bases). Germline V CDR1 and CDR2: SGHDT, YYEEEE. V lost 4 bases, J lost 0 bases, and 14 bases lay in between. This CDR3 is 15 amino acids long. CDR3 sequence: CASSHEQGYSYEQYF. The CDR3 DNA sequence: TGTGCCAGCAGCCACGAGCAGGGGTACTCCTACGAGCAGTACTTC.

V gene TRBV27 combines with J gene TRBJ2-1, with TRBD2 matching 7 bases. CDR3 length equals 14 residues. V dropped 6 bases and J dropped 6; count of bases not matched to a gene: 8. Looked up from germline, CDR1 is MNHEY and CDR2 is SMNVEV (reference sequence). CDR3 DNA: TGTGCCAGCAGAACCGGGACTATCTCCAATGAGCAGTTCTTC. Translation gives CASRTGTISNEQFF.

The chain joins TRBV30 to TRBJ1-6; 7 nucleotides match TRBD1. The CDR3 has 14 amino acids. CDR1 and CDR2 (germline): GTSNPN, SVGIG (reference sequence). V dropped 2 bases and J dropped 7; count of bases not matched to a gene: 5. CDR3 protein: CAWSTDRTNSPLHF. In DNA form, the CDR3 reads TGTGCCTGGAGTACGGACAGGACAAATTCACCCCTCCACTTT.

This rearrangement joins TRBV11-2 to TRBJ2-5; no firm D call. Germline CDR1 SGHAT, CDR2 FQNNGV. Trimming cost V 5 bases and J 7 bases, with 8 bases left between them. The CDR3 is made up of 11 amino acids. CDR3 nucleotide sequence: TGTGCCAGCAGCAGTAGAAGGACCCAGTACTTC. Amino acid sequence: CASSSRRTQYF.

This sequence joins TRBV7-8 and TRBJ1-1; 7 nucleotides match TRBD1. Germline assignment: CDR1 SGHVS and CDR2 FQNEAQ. V trimming: 2 bases; J trimming: 11 bases; junction bases outside the gene matches: 11. This CDR3 has 14 amino acids. CDR3 residues: CASSLRRDRVTAFF. DNA for the CDR3: TGTGCCAGCAGCTTACGCCGGGACAGAGTTACGGCTTTCTTT. Full variable domain (rest looked up from reference TRBV7-8 and TRBJ1-1): GAGVSQSPRYKVAKRGQDVALRCDPISGHVSLFWYQQALGQGPEFLTYFQNEAQLDKSGLPSDRFFAERPEGSVSTLKIQRTQQEDSAVYLCASSLRRDRVTAFFGQGTRLTVV.

The chain links TRBV7-2 to TRBJ1-2; TRBD1 agrees at 8 bases. There are 15 residues in the CDR3. Per the germline V gene, CDR1 is SGHTA and CDR2 is FQGNSA. Trimming at V came to 4 bases and at J to 4 bases, leaving 8 bases not matched to a gene. CDR3 DNA: TGTGCCAGCAGCTCTACGACAGGGGATGGCTATGGCTACACCTTC. Translated: CASSSTTGDGYGYTF. Complete variable domain (other parts from reference TRBV7-2 and TRBJ1-2): GAGVSQSPSNKVTEKGKDVELRCDPISGHTALYWYRQSLGQGLEFLIYFQGNSAPDKSGLPSDRFSAERTGGSVSTLTIQRTQQEDSAVYLCASSSTTGDGYGYTFGSGTRLTVV.

This rearrangement joins TRBV9 to TRBJ2-2; D gene ambiguous. The CDR3 consists of 12 residues. Germline V gene lookup returns CDR1 SGDLS and CDR2 YYNGEE. The V end lost 4 bases, the J end lost 6 bases, and 7 bases lay between the germline ends. The CDR3 nucleotides read TGTGCCAGCAGCCCCCCGTCCGGGGAGCTGTTTTTT. Its protein product is CASSPPSGELFF.

J is TRBJ1-3 and V is TRBV25-1, with D unclear. V lost 4 bases and J 3 bases, leaving 4 bases between the germline ends. Germline CDR1 is MGHDK and CDR2 is SYGVNS. The CDR3 totals 12 residues. The CDR3 reads CASSGSGNTIYF. In DNA form, the CDR3 reads TGTGCCAGCAGTGGTAGTGGAAACACCATATATTTT. The complete variable domain, with remaining parts taken from reference TRBV25-1 and TRBJ1-3, reads EADIYQTPRYLVIGTGKKITLECSQTMGHDKMYWYQQDPGMELHLIHYSYGVNSTEKGDLSSESTVSRIRTEHFPLTLESARPSHTSQYLCASSGSGNTIYFGEGSWLTVV.

The rearrangement uses TRBV5-1 and TRBJ1-1; 7 bases match TRBD1. This CDR3 contains 15 residues. In germline, CDR1 is SGHRS, CDR2 YFSETQ. The J segment lost 0 bases and the V segment lost 4 bases, leaving 6 bases of the junction unmatched. The DNA for the CDR3 is TGCGCCAGCAGCACGACGACAGGGTTGAACACTGAAGCTTTCTTT. It codes for CASSTTTGLNTEAFF.

This chain joins TRBV4-1 and TRBJ1-5, with a possible D match to TRBD1 (6 bases). The CDR3 is 14 amino acids. Germline values: CDR1 MGHRA, CDR2 YSYEKL. The V end was cut by 0 bases, the J end by 6 bases, with 9 bases between. CDR3 bases: TGCGCCAGCAGCCAAGAGGGAGGGGGTCAGCCCCAGCATTTT. This gives the protein CASSQEGGGQPQHF.

The V call is TRBV5-1, the J call TRBJ2-1; 7 nucleotides match TRBD2. Trimming at V came to 8 bases and at J to 0 bases, leaving 8 bases not matched to a gene. The CDR3 is 15 amino acids. The germline V gene encodes CDR1 SGHRS and CDR2 YFSETQ. CDR3 in DNA: TGCGCCAGTAGGGGAGGGGTCGTCTCCTACAATGAGCAGTTCTTC. Residues: CASRGGVVSYNEQFF. Variable domain in full (rest from reference TRBV5-1 and TRBJ2-1): KAGVTQTPRYLIKTRGQQVTLSCSPISGHRSVSWYQQTPGQGLQFLFEYFSETQRNKGNFPGRFSGRQFSNSRSEMNVSTLELGDSALYLCASRGGVVSYNEQFFGPGTRLTVL.

The rearrangement joins TRBV6-5 to TRBJ2-7; no clear D. The CDR3 totals 14 residues. From germline, CDR1 is MNHEY and CDR2 SVGAGI. With 6 bases removed from V and 3 bases from J, the gap between germline ends came to 15 bases. The CDR3: CASSRSRSDYEQYF. The CDR3 DNA reads TGTGCCAGCAGCCGCTCCAGGTCAGACTACGAGCAGTACTTC.

This clone was seen only once. The rearrangement joins TRBV7-2 to TRBJ1-5; no definite D call. The CDR3 has 14 amino acids. V was shortened by 5 bases and J by 2 bases, with 10 bases between the two germline ends. The V gene's germline CDR1 is SGHTA and CDR2 FQGNSA. The CDR3 loop is CASSTVLGNQPQHF. The CDR3 DNA reads as TGTGCCAGCAGCACAGTGTTGGGCAATCAGCCCCAGCATTTT. Filled out from reference TRBV7-2 and TRBJ1-5, the complete variable domain reads GAGVSQSPSNKVTEKGKDVELRCDPISGHTALYWYRQSLGQGLEFLIYFQGNSAPDKSGLPSDRFSAERTGGSVSTLTIQRTQQEDSAVYLCASSTVLGNQPQHFGDGTRLSIL.

This clone was observed a handful of times. This chain links TRBV4-3 with TRBJ2-4; 8 bases map to TRBD2. The germline gives CDR1 LGHNA, CDR2 YSLEER. The J segment lost 9 bases and the V segment lost 1 base, leaving 5 bases of the junction unmatched. This CDR3 has 14 residues. CDR3 coding DNA: TGCGCCAGCAGCCAAGCGGGGGGGCCGAGCATTCAGTACTTC. The encoded protein is CASSQAGGPSIQYF.

This sequence joins TRBV19 and TRBJ2-4, with D perhaps TRBD2 (5 bases). Per the germline V gene, CDR1 is LNHDA and CDR2 is SQIVND (reference sequence). The CDR3 is 15 residues long. V was pared by 3 bases and J by 0 bases, with 9 bases between. Here the CDR3 DNA reads TGTGCCAGTAGTATCGGAGGTTTAGCCAAAAACATTCAGTACTTC. It translates to CASSIGGLAKNIQYF.

This chain joins TRBV19 and TRBJ1-1, with 7 bases aligning to TRBD1. The germline V gene has CDR1 LNHDA and CDR2 SQIVND (reference sequence). After removal of 5 bases from V and 4 bases from J, the junction contained 7 bases not matched to a gene. The CDR3 loop spans 14 amino acids. The CDR3 coding sequence is TGTGCCAGTAGTCACGACAGGGATACCACTGAAGCTTTCTTT. Its protein is CASSHDRDTTEAFF.

J is TRBJ2-2 and V is TRBV2, with D perhaps TRBD2 (5 bases). The ends were cut back, 4 bases at V and 5 bases at J, with 14 bases in the middle. The CDR3 covers 15 residues. CDR1 SNHLY and CDR2 FYNNEI come from the germline V gene. As DNA, the CDR3 is TGTGCCAGCAGTGGGCTAGCTGTAATGACCGGGGAGCTGTTTTTT. This gives the protein CASSGLAVMTGELFF.

The V and J genes are TRBV7-2 and TRBJ2-7, with 7 bases fitting TRBD1. The V gene end was trimmed by 1 base and the J gene end by 7 bases; junction bases not matched to a gene: 10. Germline CDR1 reads SGHTA; CDR2 reads FQGNSA. The CDR3 runs to 15 residues. The CDR3 DNA reads as TGTGCCAGCAGCTTAGGGTACAGGGGATCTCAGGAGCAGTACTTC. Its translation: CASSLGYRGSQEQYF.

The chain employs TRBV7-2 and TRBJ2-7, with 8 bases matching TRBD2. This CDR3 contains 15 residues. After removal of 8 bases from V and 3 bases from J, the junction contained 12 bases not matched to a gene. Germline V CDR1 and CDR2: SGHTA, FQGNSA. The CDR3 nucleotides read TGTGCCAGCGTAACGACGGCGGGAGGCCGCTACGAGCAGTACTTC. The encoded protein is CASVTTAGGRYEQYF.

The chain couples TRBV29-1 to TRBJ2-5, with D possibly matching TRBD1 (5 bases). Germline V gene sequence: CDR1 SQVTM, CDR2 ANQGSEA. Trimming cost V 7 bases and J 4 bases, with 13 bases left between them. The CDR3 loop spans 12 amino acids. The CDR3 sequence is CSAFSGPETQYF. The CDR3 DNA follows: TGCAGCGCGTTTTCAGGGCCAGAGACCCAGTACTTC.

The chain couples TRBV2 to TRBJ1-4; D gene unclear. Trimming took 4 bases from V and 7 from J, leaving 7 bases between them. Germline-derived CDR1 and CDR2 are SNHLY and FYNNEI. The CDR3 runs 12 residues. CDR3 DNA: TGTGCCAGCAGTGCCCTCCGTGAAAAACTGTTTTTT. As protein: CASSALREKLFF. Full variable domain (rest looked up from reference TRBV2 and TRBJ1-4): EPEVTQTPSHQVTQMGQEVILRCVPISNHLYFYWYRQILGQKVEFLVSFYNNEISEKSEIFDDQFSVERPDGSNFTLKIRSTKLEDSAMYFCASSALREKLFFGSGTQLSVL.

The chain joins TRBV7-6 to TRBJ2-1; 10 bases line up with TRBD2. CDR3 size: 17 residues. Unmatched junction bases numbered 14, after V lost 7 bases and J lost 5 bases. Germline CDR1 reads SGHVS; CDR2 reads FNYEAQ. The CDR3 DNA reads as TGTGCCAGCACCCCACCAAACTTAGCGGGGGGTCACAATGAGCAGTTCTTC. It codes for CASTPPNLAGGHNEQFF.

J is TRBJ2-2 and V is TRBV7-9, with 9 bases fitting TRBD1. CDR3 length: 14 residues. Trimming removed 5 bases from V and 6 bases from J; junction bases left unmatched: 4. CDR1 is SEHNR and CDR2 is FQNEAQ in the germline V gene (reference sequence). The CDR3 DNA sequence: TGTGCCAGCAGCAAACAGGGGGCTCCCGGGGAGCTGTTTTTT. Protein sequence: CASSKQGAPGELFF.

The V and J genes are TRBV18 and TRBJ2-7; TRBD1 might be the D (5 bases). V lost 2 bases and J 9 bases, leaving 14 bases between the germline ends. The length of the CDR3 is 13 residues. Germline loops: CDR1 KGHSH, CDR2 LQKENI. CDR3 region: CASSPEPQGGQYF. DNA for the CDR3: TGTGCCAGCTCACCAGAACCCCAGGGCGGGCAGTACTTC.

This rearrangement joins TRBV4-3 to TRBJ2-7; D perhaps matches TRBD2 (6 bases). Trimming stripped 0 bases from V and 3 bases from J, with 15 bases between. The V gene's germline CDR1 is LGHNA and CDR2 YSLEER. The CDR3 extends over 16 amino acids. The CDR3 sequence: CASSQDLTEGVYEQYF. The CDR3 nucleotides read TGCGCCAGCAGCCAAGATCTCACGGAGGGCGTCTACGAGCAGTACTTC.